Given below is one TCR beta chain in context. As yet, its antigen is unknown. V lost 7 bases and J lost 2; bases outside the gene matches: 16. This CDR3 comprises 18 residues. Per the germline V gene, CDR1 is LGHNA and CDR2 is YSLEER. These data originate in a study of STAT5B mutations in CD4+ large granular lymphocyte leukemia. Across the study: Among healthy controls, a particular HLA allele went with more CDR3 'QG' motifs.

Sequencing was at survey level. Clones were sequenced by immunoSEQ multiplex PCR, and TCRdb holds only the in-frame ones, with some missing. Among roughly 26,000 clones, around 81% were seen once, and the ten largest hold 0.3% to 0.35%. Study-wide results and limits: Main leukemic clonotypes were patient-specific, but roughly 26% appeared at low frequency elsewhere. TRBV06-family usage was enriched in top patient clones (8/27) versus controls (2/35).

The sequence was collected from a human donor in good health. Sequencing input: CD4+ T cells from blood buffy coats. The V call is TRBV4-3, the J call TRBJ2-5; TRBD2 matches at 10 bases. CDR3 sequence reads: CASTHRHGGLAVQETQYF. In nucleotides, the CDR3 is TGCGCCAGCACCCATCGACACGGCGGACTAGCGGTTCAAGAGACCCAGTACTTC.